One and the same sample provided the 28 T cell receptor beta chains below, sequenced in a study of lymphopenia after photon versus proton radiotherapy. Data came from immunoSEQ multiplex PCR; TCRdb stores just in-frame clones and leaves some out. Of nearly 25,000 clones in the sample, 80% to 85% were seen once. The specimen was peripheral blood, collected from a patient treated with proton-based radiotherapy. These receptors were obtained from a woman aged 70 to 79 with pancreatic cancer.

The chain is built from TRBV28 and TRBJ2-1; D is ambiguous. CDR3 size: 11 residues. Germline CDR1 and CDR2: MDHEN and SYDVKM. V shed 6 bases and J shed 8 bases, with 8 bases lying between them. The CDR3 sequence is CASRYRYEQFF. In nucleotides, the CDR3 is TGTGCCAGCAGATATCGCTATGAGCAGTTCTTC.

The chain links TRBV7-2 to TRBJ2-5; 7 bases align to TRBD2. The CDR3 contains 17 residues. J gave up 0 bases and V 4 bases, and 11 bases lay outside the gene matches. Germline-derived CDR1 and CDR2 are SGHTA and FQGNSA. The DNA of the CDR3 is TGTGCCAGCAGCTCAGCGGGACCGCCAAATTACCAAGAGACCCAGTACTTC. Protein sequence: CASSSAGPPNYQETQYF. Complete variable domain (other parts from reference TRBV7-2 and TRBJ2-5): GAGVSQSPSNKVTEKGKDVELRCDPISGHTALYWYRQSLGQGLEFLIYFQGNSAPDKSGLPSDRFSAERTGGSVSTLTIQRTQQEDSAVYLCASSSAGPPNYQETQYFGPGTRLLVL.

This chain links TRBV7-2 with TRBJ2-7, with TRBD2 matching over 7 bases. Germline CDR1 SGHTA, CDR2 FQGNSA. The CDR3 is made up of 14 amino acids. After removal of 3 bases from V and 1 base from J, the junction contained 3 bases not matched to a gene. As DNA, the CDR3 is TGTGCCAGCAGCTTGGGGGGAGGGTCCTACGAGCAGTACTTC. Protein sequence: CASSLGGGSYEQYF.

This clone was counted between two and nine times. V usage is TRBV5-1 and J usage is TRBJ2-5; D is ambiguous. The CDR3 sequence is 15 residues long. Trimming removed 5 bases at V and 2 bases at J, with 16 bases between. Germline V lookup: CDR1 SGHRS, CDR2 YFSETQ. The chain's CDR3 is CASRWTPNSQETQYF. The CDR3 DNA reads as TGCGCCAGCAGATGGACCCCTAACTCACAAGAGACCCAGTACTTC. Supplemented by reference TRBV5-1 and TRBJ2-5, the full variable domain reads KAGVTQTPRYLIKTRGQQVTLSCSPISGHRSVSWYQQTPGQGLQFLFEYFSETQRNKGNFPGRFSGRQFSNSRSEMNVSTLELGDSALYLCASRWTPNSQETQYFGPGTRLLVL.

The chain is built from TRBV5-1 and TRBJ2-1; possibly TRBD1 or TRBD2 for D (6 bases each). Germline CDR1 reads SGHRS; CDR2 reads YFSETQ. Trimming pared 0 bases from V and 7 bases from J, leaving 23 bases between. The CDR3 covers 18 residues. The CDR3 nucleotides are TGCGCCAGCAGCTTGGCCGGGGGCGATGTTAAGGGGATGAATGAGCAGTTCTTC. Protein sequence: CASSLAGGDVKGMNEQFF.

Only one count was recorded for this clone. The J gene is TRBJ1-5, the V gene TRBV19; D gene uncertain. V was trimmed by 5 bases and J by 7 bases, leaving 15 bases between them. The germline V gene encodes CDR1 LNHDA and CDR2 SQIVND (reference sequence). The CDR3 extends over 14 amino acids. CDR3 sequence reads: CASSVTASEQPQHF. The CDR3 region has the DNA TGTGCCAGTAGTGTCACAGCCTCAGAACAGCCCCAGCATTTT.

The rearrangement uses TRBV30 and TRBJ1-2; D gene ambiguous. Per the germline V gene, CDR1 is GTSNPN and CDR2 is SVGIG (reference sequence). Trimming cost V 5 bases and J 7 bases, with 11 bases left between them. The CDR3 runs to 11 residues. The CDR3 DNA is TGTGCCTGGTCCAATAAGGCTGGCTACACCTTC. Translated: CAWSNKAGYTF.

This chain connects TRBV10-3 to TRBJ2-5, with D perhaps TRBD1 (6 bases). The V end lost 2 bases, the J end lost 1 base, and 8 bases lay between the germline ends. The CDR3 length is 14 residues. The germline CDR1 and CDR2 sequences are ENHRY and SYGVKD. CDR3 sequence: CAISETTGQETQYF. The CDR3 nucleotides read TGTGCCATCAGTGAGACGACAGGCCAAGAGACCCAGTACTTC.

The chain recombines TRBV10-3 with TRBJ2-3; no definite D call. Germline V lookup: CDR1 ENHRY, CDR2 SYGVKD. V dropped 2 bases and J dropped 7 bases, with 13 bases sitting between them. CDR3 length equals 14 residues. CDR3 nucleotides: TGTGCCATCAGTGAGCCGCGGCAACCATATACGCAGTATTTT. It codes for CAISEPRQPYTQYF.

This chain connects TRBV7-8 to TRBJ2-7, with 7 nucleotides matching TRBD1. This CDR3 comprises 15 residues. V was pared by 4 bases and J by 4 bases, with 10 bases of the junction left unmatched. Germline loops: CDR1 SGHVS, CDR2 FQNEAQ. CDR3: CASSYAETGMYEQYF. The CDR3 region has the DNA TGTGCCAGCAGCTACGCCGAGACAGGGATGTACGAGCAGTACTTC. Supplemented by reference TRBV7-8 and TRBJ2-7, the full variable domain reads GAGVSQSPRYKVAKRGQDVALRCDPISGHVSLFWYQQALGQGPEFLTYFQNEAQLDKSGLPSDRFFAERPEGSVSTLKIQRTQQEDSAVYLCASSYAETGMYEQYFGPGTRLTVT.

V is TRBV19 and J is TRBJ1-5, with TRBD1 identical over 8 bases. This CDR3 comprises 15 residues. V lost 5 bases and J lost 7; bases outside the gene matches: 10. Germline CDR1 is LNHDA and CDR2 is SQIVND (reference sequence). The CDR3 sequence: CASSPFGQGRQPQHF. The CDR3 nucleotides are TGTGCCAGTAGTCCCTTCGGACAGGGAAGGCAGCCCCAGCATTTT.

This clone was seen only once. The chain couples TRBV29-1 to TRBJ2-1; D possibly corresponds to TRBD1 (5 bases). V gave up 5 bases and J gave up 0 bases, with 11 bases separating them. The CDR3 has 14 amino acids. CDR1 is SQVTM, CDR2 ANQGSEA, per germline. CDR3 loop: CSVSRQTSYNEQFF. CDR3 nucleotides: TGCAGCGTTTCCCGACAGACCTCCTACAATGAGCAGTTCTTC.

The V gene is TRBV7-6, the J gene TRBJ2-3, with 7 positions matching TRBD2. The CDR3 extends over 16 amino acids. Germline V gives CDR1 SGHVS, CDR2 FNYEAQ. The ends lost 0 bases at V and 6 bases at J; junction bases unmatched: 9. The CDR3 DNA is TGTGCCAGCAGCTTAGCCGGGGGGACTACGTTCGATACGCAGTATTTT. It yields the protein CASSLAGGTTFDTQYF.

This chain links TRBV11-3 with TRBJ2-4, with 7 positions matching TRBD1. V trimming: 5 bases; J trimming: 0 bases; junction bases outside the gene matches: 16. This CDR3 has 19 residues. The germline CDR1 and CDR2 sequences are SGHNT and YENEEA. The chain's CDR3 is CASSTRDSELILAKNIQYF. The CDR3 DNA sequence: TGTGCCAGCAGCACAAGGGACAGCGAGTTGATCCTAGCCAAAAACATTCAGTACTTC.

The gene calls are TRBV2 and TRBJ2-7; D gene unclear. Per the germline V gene, CDR1 is SNHLY and CDR2 is FYNNEI. The CDR3 contains 11 residues. Trimming shortened V by 1 base and J by 7 bases, and 5 bases separated the two germline ends. This CDR3 is CASSEVREQYF. In nucleotides, the CDR3 is TGTGCCAGCAGTGAAGTACGTGAGCAGTACTTC.

This clone has only one observation. CDR3 loop: CASSAWTGATDTQYF. In DNA form, the CDR3 reads TGTGCCAGCAGCGCATGGACAGGGGCCACAGATACGCAGTATTTT. The J gene is TRBJ2-3, the V gene TRBV5-4, with 9 nucleotides matching TRBD1. The CDR3 is 15 residues long. CDR1 and CDR2 (germline): SGHNT, YYREEE (reference sequence). V was pared by 4 bases and J by 2 bases, with 5 bases of the junction left unmatched.

The chain links TRBV2 to TRBJ2-2; the match to TRBD2 covers 9 bases. The V segment lost 4 bases and the J segment 4 bases; nucleotides outside the gene matches: 1. Per germline, CDR1 SNHLY and CDR2 FYNNEI. CDR3 length: 14 amino acids. The CDR3 DNA follows: TGTGCCAGCAGTGTTAGCGGGAGCACCGGGGAGCTGTTTTTT. Translated: CASSVSGSTGELFF.

The chain couples TRBV2 to TRBJ1-5; D is ambiguous. The germline gives CDR1 SNHLY, CDR2 FYNNEI. The CDR3 has 13 amino acids. Trimming left V 4 bases short and J 1 base short, with 5 bases between. The CDR3 here is CASSGNSNQPQHF. CDR3 nucleotides: TGTGCCAGCAGTGGCAACAGCAATCAGCCCCAGCATTTT. The full variable domain, with the rest looked up from reference TRBV2 and TRBJ1-5, is EPEVTQTPSHQVTQMGQEVILRCVPISNHLYFYWYRQILGQKVEFLVSFYNNEISEKSEIFDDQFSVERPDGSNFTLKIRSTKLEDSAMYFCASSGNSNQPQHFGDGTRLSIL.

This clone was picked up a small number of times. The chain couples TRBV28 to TRBJ2-5; 7 nucleotides agree with TRBD1. CDR1 and CDR2 from the germline V gene are MDHEN and SYDVKM. The CDR3 totals 14 residues. With 3 bases clipped from V and 2 bases from J, the junction kept 3 bases outside the gene matches. The CDR3 nucleotides are TGTGCCAGCAGTTTGGACAGGAGACAAGAGACCCAGTACTTC. Its protein is CASSLDRRQETQYF.

Written as DNA, the CDR3 is TGTGCCAGCAGCTTGGCGCGAGATACGCAGTATTTT. The encoded protein is CASSLARDTQYF. This sequence joins TRBV5-6 and TRBJ2-3; D is unresolved. Trimming took 0 bases from V and 5 from J, leaving 4 bases between them. CDR1 and CDR2 from the germline V gene are SGHDT and YYEEEE. CDR3 length: 12 residues.

The chain is built from TRBV4-2 and TRBJ1-3; D unclear. The germline V gene has CDR1 LGHNA and CDR2 YNFKEQ. Trimming pared 0 bases from V and 0 bases from J, leaving 9 bases between. There are 16 residues in the CDR3. The CDR3 region has the DNA TGTGCCAGCAGCCAAGATTTTGTAAGCTCTGGAAACACCATATATTTT. Residues: CASSQDFVSSGNTIYF.

This chain connects TRBV29-1 to TRBJ2-1, with TRBD2 matching over 8 bases. The CDR3 is 15 residues long. Trimming at V came to 4 bases and at J to 0 bases, leaving 5 bases not matched to a gene. CDR1 and CDR2 from the germline V gene are SQVTM and ANQGSEA. The CDR3 spells CSVGMAGGSYNEQFF. Written as DNA, the CDR3 is TGCAGCGTTGGGATGGCGGGAGGCTCCTACAATGAGCAGTTCTTC.

There are a few counts of this clone. The V call is TRBV4-3, the J call TRBJ1-3; tentative D call: TRBD1 (6 bases). Germline values: CDR1 LGHNA, CDR2 YSLEER. The V end lost 0 bases, the J end lost 0 bases, and 21 bases lay between the germline ends. This CDR3 is 20 amino acids long. The CDR3, as DNA: TGCGCCAGCAGCCAAGATCTAGGAACAGGGTCGGTACGCTCTGGAAACACCATATATTTT. Amino acids: CASSQDLGTGSVRSGNTIYF.

The rearrangement uses TRBV28 and TRBJ1-4; no clear D. The CDR3 totals 15 residues. Trimming took off 5 bases at V and 5 bases at J, with 15 bases between the two ends. CDR1 and CDR2 (germline): MDHEN, SYDVKM. The CDR3 DNA follows: TGTGCCAGCAGTCCCACTGGGTCAGAGAATGAAAAACTGTTTTTT. Its protein is CASSPTGSENEKLFF.

The V and J genes are TRBV28 and TRBJ2-5, with 8 bases that match TRBD2. Germline V gives CDR1 MDHEN, CDR2 SYDVKM. J lost 4 bases, V lost 6 bases, and 4 bases had no gene match. The CDR3 is 13 amino acids. CDR3 coding DNA: TGTGCCAGCAGCGCGGGAGGTATAGAGACCCAGTACTTC. As protein: CASSAGGIETQYF. The whole variable domain, remainder taken from reference TRBV28 and TRBJ2-5, is DVKVTQSSRYLVKRTGEKVFLECVQDMDHENMFWYRQDPGLGLRLIYFSYDVKMKEKGDIPEGYSVSREKKERFSLILESASTNQTSMYLCASSAGGIETQYFGPGTRLLVL.

This rearrangement joins TRBV28 to TRBJ2-1; 11 nucleotides agree with TRBD2. Germline V gene lookup returns CDR1 MDHEN and CDR2 SYDVKM. V shed 6 bases, J shed 7 bases, and the junction held 8 bases outside the gene matches. There are 15 residues in the CDR3. CDR3 in amino acids: CASSLRLAGTNEQFF. The CDR3 DNA sequence: TGTGCCAGCAGCCTTAGACTAGCGGGGACGAATGAGCAGTTCTTC.

The genes are TRBV5-1 and TRBJ1-1; D is unresolved. Trimming shortened V by 4 bases and J by 3 bases, and 13 bases separated the two germline ends. The CDR3 runs to 14 residues. Germline V gene data show CDR1 as SGHRS and CDR2 as YFSETQ. As DNA, the CDR3 is TGCGCCAGCAGCCAAGCCCCTCCAGACACTGAAGCTTTCTTT. Protein product: CASSQAPPDTEAFF.

The chain joins TRBV10-3 to TRBJ2-6; 9 bases fit TRBD1. CDR3 size: 14 residues. J lost 8 bases, V lost 5 bases, and 4 bases had no gene match. The V gene's germline CDR1 is ENHRY and CDR2 SYGVKD. CDR3 sequence: CAISKTGGPNVLTF. CDR3 nucleotides: TGTGCCATCAGTAAAACAGGGGGCCCCAACGTCCTGACTTTC.